This is a list of T cell receptor beta chains from one sample in a study of blood T cell repertoires in COVID-19. This table comes from immunoSEQ multiplex PCR, and its TCRdb copy is limited to in-frame clones, with some not included. The sample lists some 430,000 clones, around 91% occurring once. What was sequenced was PBMCs or T cells enriched from blood (not recorded which). Receptor source: a man younger than 30 who had recovered from COVID-19. Both conserved end residues are part of each CDR3. D genes are given only for firm matches. Rows may omit the clone size; those that give it use once, few, many or a size class.

d_gene | abundance | j_gene | v_gene | CDR3nt | CDR3aa
- | - | TRBJ1-2 | TRBV3-1/TRBV3-2 | TGTGCCAGCAGCCAAGGTTTCTCAGGGGACGATTCACGTGAAGTGTACACCTTC | CASSQGFSGDDSREVYTF
- | once | TRBJ1-1 | TRBV28 | TGTGCCAGCAGTTTAGGTCAGTCAGAAGCTTTCTTT | CASSLGQSEAFF
- | - | TRBJ2-1 | TRBV7-6 | TGTGCCAGCAGCTCCTCTAGAGACCTGTACAATGAGCAGTTCTTC | CASSSSRDLYNEQFF
TRBD1 | - | TRBJ1-4 | TRBV10-2 | TGCGCCAGCATGATGACCACAGGGGTGGGTGAAAAACTGTTTTTT | CASMMTTGVGEKLFF
TRBD1 | - | TRBJ1-5 | TRBV23-1 | TGCGCCAGCAGTCAACTGGGACAGGGAAGTAGTTATAGCAATCAGCCCCAGCATTTT | CASSQLGQGSSYSNQPQHF
- | - | TRBJ2-7 | TRBV6-2/TRBV6-3 | TGTGCCAGCAGTCAAGGGCTAGCGGAGCAGTACTTC | CASSQGLAEQYF
- | once | TRBJ1-2 | TRBV29-1 | TGCAGCGTTGAAGGTCCAGGGAACTATGGCTACACCTTC | CSVEGPGNYGYTF
- | - | TRBJ1-1 | TRBV5-4 | TGTGCCAGCAGCTTGTGGGGGGTTGTAGGGCGTAGAGGCACTGAAGCTTTCTTT | CASSLWGVVGRRGTEAFF
TRBD1 | - | TRBJ1-1 | TRBV4-1 | TGCGCCAGCAGCCTTCGGACAGGGCATGAAGCTTTCTTT | CASSLRTGHEAFF
TRBD1 | - | TRBJ2-7 | TRBV7-6 | TGTGCCAGCAGCTTCGAACCGACAGGGCCAGGGGCCTACGAGCAGTACTTC | CASSFEPTGPGAYEQYF
- | - | TRBJ2-1 | TRBV27 | TGTGCCAGCAGTTCTTACAGAACTCAAAACAATGAGCAGTTCTTC | CASSSYRTQNNEQFF
TRBD2 | - | TRBJ2-5 | TRBV3-1/TRBV3-2 | TGTGCCAGCAGCCAAGGGACTAGCGGAGGGGCGAAGACCCAGTACTTC | CASSQGTSGGAKTQYF
- | - | TRBJ2-5 | TRBV19 | TGTGCCAGTAGTATAGTCGCGGCTCAAGAGACCCAGTACTTC | CASSIVAAQETQYF
- | - | TRBJ1-5 | TRBV6-2/TRBV6-3 | TGTGCCAGCAGCCGAGGGACTGGGCAACAGCCCCAGCATTTT | CASSRGTGQQPQHF
- | - | TRBJ1-5 | TRBV28 | TGTGCCAGCAGTTTAATCGCCAGTCATCAGCCCCAGCATTTT | CASSLIASHQPQHF
TRBD1 | - | TRBJ2-1 | TRBV11-2 | TGTGCCAGCAGCCGCACCGGGACAGATTACAATGAGCAGTTCTTC | CASSRTGTDYNEQFF
- | once | TRBJ1-4 | TRBV15 | TGTGCCACCAGCAGGGCAGGAAGGAACGAAAAACTGTTTTTT | CATSRAGRNEKLFF
TRBD1 | - | TRBJ1-5 | TRBV18 | TGTGCCAGCTCACCGAGACAGGGCGAAGGCAATCAGCCCCAGCATTTT | CASSPRQGEGNQPQHF
- | few | TRBJ1-6 | TRBV5-1 | TGCGCCAGCAGCTTTGACCAGGGGAATAGTTCACCCCTCCACTTT | CASSFDQGNSSPLHF
TRBD1 | - | TRBJ2-5 | TRBV18 | TGTGCCAGCTCACCCCAACACGGGACAGGGTACCAAGAGACCCAGTACTTC | CASSPQHGTGYQETQYF
- | once | TRBJ2-1 | TRBV9 | TGTGCCAGCAGCGCGGGACAAATCAACAATGAGCAGTTCTTC | CASSAGQINNEQFF
TRBD1 | - | TRBJ1-5 | TRBV28 | TGTGCCAGTGAAAGACAGGGGGCTGGTCAGCCCCAGCATTTT | CASERQGAGQPQHF
- | - | TRBJ2-7 | TRBV4-1 | TGCGCCAGCAGCCAAGGGCGGACAAACTACGAGCAGTACTTC | CASSQGRTNYEQYF
TRBD1 | - | TRBJ1-1 | TRBV28 | TGTGCCAGCAGTTTACATAGGGGGCTGAGCACTGAAGCTTTCTTT | CASSLHRGLSTEAFF
TRBD2 | - | TRBJ2-7 | TRBV4-1 | TGCGCCAGCAGCCAGACGGGCAGCGGGAGCTCCTACGAGCAGTACTTC | CASSQTGSGSSYEQYF